This paragraph covers one TCR beta chain sequence. Its antigen is still unknown. The sample originates from a study of T cells after yellow fever vaccination. Study-wide points: In post-booster samples, most primary-vaccination clones reappeared (just under 98% CD4, 75% to 90% CD8). It was the secondary response that reached its peak faster, day 5 versus 15, but it was weaker. The presence of abundant clonotypes contaminating from the bulk population was possible in FACS-sorted repertoires.

A universal primer site and UMIs were added as TCR cDNA was made by 5'RACE template switching. Each CDR3 protein is one row after TCRdb ran MiXCR on the 5' RACE reads. The sample lists around 300,000 distinct CDR3 sequences; roughly 13% were seen once. Trimming took 0 bases from V and 2 from J, leaving 13 bases between them. The CDR3 has 16 residues. Germline V CDR1 and CDR2: SGHRS, YFSETQ. The sequencing used CD4+ T cells sorted from PBMCs, collected 45 days after the yellow fever booster vaccination. This receptor was identified in a man between 25 and 39 years old who received the YFV17D yellow fever vaccine. J is TRBJ2-3 and V is TRBV5-1, with D unresolved. The CDR3 spells CASSLVSTTLTDTQYF. In DNA, the CDR3 is TGCGCCAGCAGCTTGGTATCCACAACCCTCACAGATACGCAGTATTTT.